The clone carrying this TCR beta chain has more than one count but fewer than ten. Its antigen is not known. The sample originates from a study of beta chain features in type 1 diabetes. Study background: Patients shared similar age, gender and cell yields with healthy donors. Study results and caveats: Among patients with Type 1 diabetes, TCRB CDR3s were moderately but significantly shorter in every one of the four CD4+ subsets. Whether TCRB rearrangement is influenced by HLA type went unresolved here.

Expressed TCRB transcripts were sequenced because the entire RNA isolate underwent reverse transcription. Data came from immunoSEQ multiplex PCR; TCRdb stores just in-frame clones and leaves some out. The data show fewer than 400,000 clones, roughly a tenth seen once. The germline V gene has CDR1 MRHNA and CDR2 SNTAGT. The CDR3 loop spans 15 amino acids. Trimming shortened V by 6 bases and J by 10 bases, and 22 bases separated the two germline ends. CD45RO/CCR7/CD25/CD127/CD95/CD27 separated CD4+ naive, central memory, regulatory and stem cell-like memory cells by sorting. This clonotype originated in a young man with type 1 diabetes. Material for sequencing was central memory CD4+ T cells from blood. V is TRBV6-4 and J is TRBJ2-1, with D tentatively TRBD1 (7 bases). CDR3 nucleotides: TGTGCCAGCAGCCTCAGACAGGGAGGCTTTGGGGAGCAGTTCTTC. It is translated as CASSLRQGGFGEQFF.